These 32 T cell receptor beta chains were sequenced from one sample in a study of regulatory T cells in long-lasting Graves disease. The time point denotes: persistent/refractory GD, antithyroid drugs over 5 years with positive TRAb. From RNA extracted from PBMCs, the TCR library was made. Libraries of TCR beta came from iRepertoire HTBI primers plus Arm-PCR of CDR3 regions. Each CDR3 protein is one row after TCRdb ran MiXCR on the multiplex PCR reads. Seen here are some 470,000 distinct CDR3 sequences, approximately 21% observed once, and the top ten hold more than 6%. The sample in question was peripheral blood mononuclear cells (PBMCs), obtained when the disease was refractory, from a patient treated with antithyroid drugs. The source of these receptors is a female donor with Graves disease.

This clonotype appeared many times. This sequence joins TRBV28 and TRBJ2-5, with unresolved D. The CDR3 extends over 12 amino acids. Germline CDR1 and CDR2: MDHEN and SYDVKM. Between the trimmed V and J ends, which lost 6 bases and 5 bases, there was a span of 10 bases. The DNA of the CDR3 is TGTGCCAGCAGATTCAGGAGTGAGACCCAGTACTTC. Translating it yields CASRFRSETQYF.

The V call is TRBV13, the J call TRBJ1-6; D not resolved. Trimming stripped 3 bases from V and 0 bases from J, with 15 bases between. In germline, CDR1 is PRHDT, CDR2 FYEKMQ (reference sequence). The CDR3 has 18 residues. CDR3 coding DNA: TGTGCCAGCAGCTTTCGAAAGGAGAGAATCTCCTATAATTCACCCCTCCACTTT. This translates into CASSFRKERISYNSPLHF.

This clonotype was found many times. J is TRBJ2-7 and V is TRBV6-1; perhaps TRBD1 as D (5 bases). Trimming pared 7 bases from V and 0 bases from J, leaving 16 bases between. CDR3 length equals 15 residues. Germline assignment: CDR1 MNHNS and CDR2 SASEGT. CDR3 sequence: CASTKWDDSSYEQYF. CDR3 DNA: TGTGCCAGCACCAAATGGGATGACAGCTCCTACGAGCAGTACTTC.

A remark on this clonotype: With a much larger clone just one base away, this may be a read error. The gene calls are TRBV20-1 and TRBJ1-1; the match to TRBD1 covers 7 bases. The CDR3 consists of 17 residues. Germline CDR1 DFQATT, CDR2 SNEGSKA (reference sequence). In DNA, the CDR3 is TGCAGTGCTGGGGGACAGCAGTTTGGCCGGTGGAACACTGAAGCTTCCTTT. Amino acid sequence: CSAGGQQFGRWNTEASF.

The CDR3 region is CSACPNDSNQPQHF. The CDR3 region has the DNA TGCAGTGCTTGCCCCAACGATAGCAATCAGCCCCAGCATTTT. The chain has TRBV20-1 and TRBJ1-5; no reliable D call. The ends were cut back, 5 bases at V and 0 bases at J, with 11 bases in the middle. The germline gives CDR1 DFQATT, CDR2 SNEGSKA (reference sequence). The CDR3 has 14 residues.

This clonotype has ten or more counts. CDR3: CASSLGPGGETQYF. CDR3 DNA sequence: TGTGCCAGCAGTTTAGGTCCCGGAGGGGAGACCCAGTACTTC. The rearrangement links TRBV6-5 to TRBJ2-5; tentatively, D is TRBD2 (6 bases). V dropped 4 bases and J dropped 5 bases, with 14 bases sitting between them. In germline, CDR1 is MNHEY, CDR2 SVGAGI. The CDR3 is 14 amino acids.

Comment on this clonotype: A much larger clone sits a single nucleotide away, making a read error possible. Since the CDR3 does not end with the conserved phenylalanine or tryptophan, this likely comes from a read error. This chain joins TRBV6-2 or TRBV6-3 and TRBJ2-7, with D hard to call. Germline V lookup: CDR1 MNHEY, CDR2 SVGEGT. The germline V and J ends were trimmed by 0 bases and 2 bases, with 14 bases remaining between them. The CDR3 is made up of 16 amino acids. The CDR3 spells CASSYSTPGPTYEQYL. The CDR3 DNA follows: TGTGCCAGCAGTTACTCGACCCCTGGCCCTACCTACGAGCAGTACCTC.

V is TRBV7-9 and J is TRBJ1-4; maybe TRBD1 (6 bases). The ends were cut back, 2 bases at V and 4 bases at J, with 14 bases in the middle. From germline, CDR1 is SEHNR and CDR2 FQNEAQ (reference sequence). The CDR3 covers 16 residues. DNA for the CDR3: TGTGCCAGCAGCTTACCCGTTGAGGGGGATAATGAAAAACTGTTTTTT. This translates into CASSLPVEGDNEKLFF.

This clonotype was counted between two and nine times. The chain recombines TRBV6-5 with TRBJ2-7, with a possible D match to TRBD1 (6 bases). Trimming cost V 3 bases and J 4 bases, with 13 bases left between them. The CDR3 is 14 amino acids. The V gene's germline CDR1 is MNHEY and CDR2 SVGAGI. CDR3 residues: CASSYHQGIYEQYF. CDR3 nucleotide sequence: TGTGCCAGCAGTTATCACCAGGGGATATACGAGCAGTACTTC.

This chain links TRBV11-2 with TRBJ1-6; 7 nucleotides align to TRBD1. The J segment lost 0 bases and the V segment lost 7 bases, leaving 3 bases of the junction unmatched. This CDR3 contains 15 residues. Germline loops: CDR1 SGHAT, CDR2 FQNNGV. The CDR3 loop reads CASTPGGSYNSPLHF. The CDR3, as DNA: TGTGCCAGCACCCCAGGGGGCTCCTATAATTCACCCCTCCACTTT.

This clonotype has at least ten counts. CDR3: CASGLAGDGTYEQYF. The CDR3 region has the DNA TGTGCCAGCGGACTAGCGGGAGACGGAACCTACGAGCAGTACTTC. The rearrangement links TRBV6-1 to TRBJ2-7; 13 nucleotides line up with TRBD2. The germline CDR1 and CDR2 sequences are MNHNS and SASEGT. This CDR3 region has 15 residues. The J segment lost 2 bases and the V segment lost 8 bases, leaving 6 bases of the junction unmatched.

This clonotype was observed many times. CDR3 DNA: TGTGCCAGCGGACAGGAAAATAATTCACCCCTCCACTTT. Translating gives CASGQENNSPLHF. The genes are TRBV6-1 and TRBJ1-6; 7 bases align to TRBD1. The CDR3 spans 13 residues. With V trimmed by 8 bases and J by 5 bases, 3 bases remained unmatched. In germline, CDR1 is MNHNS, CDR2 SASEGT.

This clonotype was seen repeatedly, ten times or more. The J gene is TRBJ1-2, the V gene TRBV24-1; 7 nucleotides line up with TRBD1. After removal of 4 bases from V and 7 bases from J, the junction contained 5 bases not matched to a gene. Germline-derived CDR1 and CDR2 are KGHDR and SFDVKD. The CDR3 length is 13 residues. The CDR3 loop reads CATSDPDRAGYTF. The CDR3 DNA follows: TGTGCCACCAGTGACCCCGACAGGGCTGGCTACACCTTC.

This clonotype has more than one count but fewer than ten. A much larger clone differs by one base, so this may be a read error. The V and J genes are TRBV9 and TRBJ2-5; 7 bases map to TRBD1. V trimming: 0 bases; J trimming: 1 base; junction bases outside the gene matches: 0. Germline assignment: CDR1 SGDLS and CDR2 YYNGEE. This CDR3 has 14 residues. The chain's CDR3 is CASSVGDSQETQYF. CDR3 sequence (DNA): TGTGCCAGCAGCGTAGGGGACAGCCAAGAGACCCAGTACTTC.

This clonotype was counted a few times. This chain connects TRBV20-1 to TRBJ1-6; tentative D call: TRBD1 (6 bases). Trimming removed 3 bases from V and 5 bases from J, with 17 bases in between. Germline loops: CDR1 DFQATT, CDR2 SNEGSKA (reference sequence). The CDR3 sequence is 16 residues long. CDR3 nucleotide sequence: TGCAGTGCTAGTCTGGGGGGCTACGTGAATAATTCACCCCTCCACTTT. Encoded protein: CSASLGGYVNNSPLHF.

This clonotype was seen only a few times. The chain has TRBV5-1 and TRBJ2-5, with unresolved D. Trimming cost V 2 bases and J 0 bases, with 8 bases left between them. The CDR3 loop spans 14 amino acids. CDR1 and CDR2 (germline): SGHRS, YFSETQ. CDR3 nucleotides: TGCGCCAGCAGCTTTACGGCGTACCAAGAGACCCAGTACTTC. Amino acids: CASSFTAYQETQYF.

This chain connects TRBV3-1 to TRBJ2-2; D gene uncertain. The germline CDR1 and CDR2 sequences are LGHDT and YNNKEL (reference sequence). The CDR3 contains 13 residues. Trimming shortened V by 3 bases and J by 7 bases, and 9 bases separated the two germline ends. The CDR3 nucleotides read TGTGCCAGCAGCCAGGAGCCCCTCGGGGAGCTGTTTTTT. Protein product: CASSQEPLGELFF. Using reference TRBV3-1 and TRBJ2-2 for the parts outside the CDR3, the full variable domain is DTAVSQTPKYLVTQMGNDKSIKCEQNLGHDTMYWYKQDSKKFLKIMFSYNNKELIINETVPNRFSPKSPDKAHLNLHINSLELGDSAVYFCASSQEPLGELFFGEGSRLTVL.

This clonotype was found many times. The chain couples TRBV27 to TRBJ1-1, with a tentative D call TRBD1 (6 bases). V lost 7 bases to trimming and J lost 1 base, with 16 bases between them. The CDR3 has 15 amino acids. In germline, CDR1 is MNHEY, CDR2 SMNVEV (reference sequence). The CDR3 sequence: CASTLSGTQNTEAFF. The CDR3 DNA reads TGTGCCAGCACCCTCTCCGGGACACAGAACACTGAAGCTTTCTTT.

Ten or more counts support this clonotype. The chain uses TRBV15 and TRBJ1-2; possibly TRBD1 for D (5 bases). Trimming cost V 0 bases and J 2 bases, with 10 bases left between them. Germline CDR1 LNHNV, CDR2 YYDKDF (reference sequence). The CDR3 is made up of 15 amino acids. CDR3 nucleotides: TGTGCCACCAGCAGAGAGGGGGTACCCAACTATGGCTACACCTTC. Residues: CATSREGVPNYGYTF.

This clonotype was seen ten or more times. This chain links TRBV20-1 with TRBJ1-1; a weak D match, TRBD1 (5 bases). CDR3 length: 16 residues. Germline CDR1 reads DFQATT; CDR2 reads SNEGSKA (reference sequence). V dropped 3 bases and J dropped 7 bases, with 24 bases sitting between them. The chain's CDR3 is CSARAPLGWTNNEAFF. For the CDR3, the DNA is TGCAGTGCTAGGGCCCCGCTGGGCTGGACAAATAATGAAGCTTTCTTT.

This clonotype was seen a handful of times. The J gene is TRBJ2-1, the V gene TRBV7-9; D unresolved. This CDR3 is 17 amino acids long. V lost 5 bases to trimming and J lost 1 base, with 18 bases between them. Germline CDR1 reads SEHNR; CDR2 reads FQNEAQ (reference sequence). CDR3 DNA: TGTGCCAGCAGCAAATGGATTGAGAGTTGGTCCTACAATGAGCAGTTCTTC. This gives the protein CASSKWIESWSYNEQFF.

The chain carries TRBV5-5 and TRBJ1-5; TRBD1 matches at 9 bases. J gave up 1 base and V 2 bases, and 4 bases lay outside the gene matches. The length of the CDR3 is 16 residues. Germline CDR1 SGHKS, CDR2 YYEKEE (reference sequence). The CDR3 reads CASSLQGAVSNQPQHF. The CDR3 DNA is TGTGCCAGCAGCTTACAGGGGGCGGTGAGCAATCAGCCCCAGCATTTT.

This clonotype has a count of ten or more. The CDR3 DNA reads as TGTGCCAGCCTACAGTCCCGCGGGACAGGGAGAGCCGGGGAGCTGTTTTTT. This gives the protein CASLQSRGTGRAGELFF. This chain links TRBV2 with TRBJ2-2; 9 positions agree with TRBD1. The V gene end was trimmed by 8 bases and the J gene end by 6 bases; junction bases not matched to a gene: 16. The V gene's germline CDR1 is SNHLY and CDR2 FYNNEI. The CDR3 spans 17 residues.

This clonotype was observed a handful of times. CDR3 protein: CASSYRGPTYEQYF. The CDR3 DNA is TGTGCCAGCAGTTACAGGGGGCCAACCTACGAGCAGTACTTC. The chain has TRBV27 and TRBJ2-7; 9 bases align to TRBD1. Looked up from germline, CDR1 is MNHEY and CDR2 is SMNVEV (reference sequence). The CDR3 is 14 amino acids. V trimming: 4 bases; J trimming: 2 bases; junction bases outside the gene matches: 3.

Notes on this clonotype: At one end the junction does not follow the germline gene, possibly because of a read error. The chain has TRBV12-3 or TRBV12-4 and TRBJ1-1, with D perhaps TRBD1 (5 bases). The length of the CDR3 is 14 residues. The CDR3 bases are TGTGCCAGCAGCTACAATTATATGGACACCGAAGCTTTCTTT. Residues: CASSYNYMDTEAFF.

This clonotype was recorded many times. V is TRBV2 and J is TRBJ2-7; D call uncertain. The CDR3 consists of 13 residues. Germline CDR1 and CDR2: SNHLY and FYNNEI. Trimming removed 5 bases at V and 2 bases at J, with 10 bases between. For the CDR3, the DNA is TGTGCCAGCAGTCTTTACAGCACCTACGAGCAGTACTTC. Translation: CASSLYSTYEQYF.

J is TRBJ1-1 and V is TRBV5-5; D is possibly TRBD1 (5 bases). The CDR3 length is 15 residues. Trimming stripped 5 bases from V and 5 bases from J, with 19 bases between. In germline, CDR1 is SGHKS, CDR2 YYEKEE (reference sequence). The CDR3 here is CASRLDMGTGTEAFF. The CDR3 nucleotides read TGTGCCAGCAGACTAGATATGGGGACGGGGACTGAAGCTTTCTTT.

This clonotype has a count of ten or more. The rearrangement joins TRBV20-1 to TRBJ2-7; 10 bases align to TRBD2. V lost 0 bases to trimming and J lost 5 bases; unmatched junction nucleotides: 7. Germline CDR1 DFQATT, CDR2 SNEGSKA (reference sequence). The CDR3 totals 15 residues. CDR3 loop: CSARDLAGVGHEQYF. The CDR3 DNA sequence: TGCAGTGCTAGAGATCTAGCGGGAGTTGGCCACGAGCAGTACTTC.

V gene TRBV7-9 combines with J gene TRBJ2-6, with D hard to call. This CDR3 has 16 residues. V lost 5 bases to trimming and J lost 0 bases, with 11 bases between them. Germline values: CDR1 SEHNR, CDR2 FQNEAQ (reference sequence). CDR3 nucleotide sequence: TGTGCCAGCAGCCCCTGGGCGAGCTCTGGGGCCAACGTCCTGACTTTC. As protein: CASSPWASSGANVLTF.

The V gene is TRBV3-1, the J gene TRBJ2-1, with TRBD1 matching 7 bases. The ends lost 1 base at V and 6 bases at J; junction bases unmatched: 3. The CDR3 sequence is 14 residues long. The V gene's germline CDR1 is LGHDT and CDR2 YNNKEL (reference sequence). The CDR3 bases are TGTGCCAGCAGCCAAGGGGGGACAGTCAATGAGCAGTTCTTC. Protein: CASSQGGTVNEQFF.

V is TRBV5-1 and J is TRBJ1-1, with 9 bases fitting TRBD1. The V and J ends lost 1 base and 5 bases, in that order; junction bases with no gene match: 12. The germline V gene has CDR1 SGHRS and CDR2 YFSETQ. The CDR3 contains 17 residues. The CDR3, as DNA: TGCGCCAGCAGCTTGTACAGGGGGCCCATCCGACGGACTGAAGCTTTCTTT. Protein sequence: CASSLYRGPIRRTEAFF. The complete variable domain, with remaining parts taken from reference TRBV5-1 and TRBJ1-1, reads KAGVTQTPRYLIKTRGQQVTLSCSPISGHRSVSWYQQTPGQGLQFLFEYFSETQRNKGNFPGRFSGRQFSNSRSEMNVSTLELGDSALYLCASSLYRGPIRRTEAFFGQGTRLTVV.

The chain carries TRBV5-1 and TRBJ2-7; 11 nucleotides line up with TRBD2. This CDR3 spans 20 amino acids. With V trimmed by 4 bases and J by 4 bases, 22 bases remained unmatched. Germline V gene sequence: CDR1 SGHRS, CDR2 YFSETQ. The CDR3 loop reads CASSQPRLAGRALHKYEQYF. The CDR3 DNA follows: TGCGCCAGCAGCCAGCCTCGACTAGCGGGAAGAGCACTACATAAATACGAGCAGTACTTC. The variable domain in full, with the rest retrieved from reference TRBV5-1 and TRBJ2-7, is KAGVTQTPRYLIKTRGQQVTLSCSPISGHRSVSWYQQTPGQGLQFLFEYFSETQRNKGNFPGRFSGRQFSNSRSEMNVSTLELGDSALYLCASSQPRLAGRALHKYEQYFGPGTRLTVT.